Presented here are 5 T cell receptor beta chains from one specimen sequenced in a study of blood T cell repertoires in COVID-19. Generated by immunoSEQ multiplex PCR, the TCRdb table keeps only in-frame clones and is missing some. The sample consists of approximately 140,000 clones, around 85% of them appearing once. The sample consisted of peripheral blood. These receptors were obtained from an elderly woman with acute or convalescent COVID-19.

The genes are TRBV10-3 and TRBJ1-3, with D perhaps TRBD1 (6 bases). Germline V lookup: CDR1 ENHRY, CDR2 SYGVKD. V gave up 4 bases and J gave up 1 base, with 11 bases separating them. There are 15 residues in the CDR3. CDR3 region: CAISVGGRSGNTIYF. CDR3 DNA sequence: TGTGCCATCAGTGTAGGGGGAAGGTCTGGAAACACCATATATTTT.

The V call is TRBV30, the J call TRBJ1-5; TRBD1 matches 8 bases. Per germline, CDR1 GTSNPN and CDR2 SVGIG (reference sequence). The CDR3 spans 13 residues. With V trimmed by 7 bases and J by 5 bases, 7 bases remained unmatched. The DNA for the CDR3 is TGTGCCTATGACAGGGGAAGGGATCAGCCCCAGCATTTT. It encodes CAYDRGRDQPQHF.

V and J are TRBV7-9 and TRBJ1-2; D is perhaps TRBD1 (6 bases). The CDR3 is made up of 17 amino acids. Germline V gene sequence: CDR1 SEHNR, CDR2 FQNEAQ (reference sequence). Trimming took off 5 bases at V and 3 bases at J, with 22 bases between the two ends. CDR3 coding DNA: TGTGCCAGCAGCCCCTCCGGCAGGGGCCGTATTGACTATGGCTACACCTTC. Translating it yields CASSPSGRGRIDYGYTF.

This clone occurred once. This chain uses TRBV6-6 with TRBJ2-1; 15 bases agree with TRBD2. CDR1 is MNHNY and CDR2 is SVGAGI in the germline V gene (reference sequence). V shed 5 bases and J 0 bases; nucleotides not matched to a gene: 5. This CDR3 is 18 amino acids long. The CDR3 sequence is CASSRTSGRGSSYNEQFF. In DNA form, the CDR3 reads TGTGCCAGCAGTCGGACTAGCGGGAGGGGGAGCTCCTACAATGAGCAGTTCTTC.

J is TRBJ1-1 and V is TRBV3-1 (or the pseudogene TRBV3-2), with a weak D call TRBD1 (6 bases). Per germline, CDR1 LGHDT and CDR2 YNNKEL (reference sequence). Trimming took 4 bases from V and 11 from J, leaving 17 bases between them. The CDR3 loop spans 13 amino acids. CDR3 in amino acids: CASSRDRPAAAFF. The DNA of the CDR3 is TGTGCCAGCAGCCGCGACAGGCCCGCTGCTGCTTTCTTT.